This T cell receptor (beta chain) was obtained from a study of T cells after yellow fever vaccination (dated by TCRdb to about 2019). Study-level background: Libraries from fractions with low cell numbers were prepared with the SMART-Seq v4 Ultra Low Input RNA kit. Bulk TCR alpha and beta repertoires were sequenced longitudinally to track T-cell clones before and after primary and booster YFV17D yellow fever vaccination. The cohort comprised two healthy male donors, one aged 18 to 29 and one aged 30 to 40 years. Blood was collected at multiple timepoints before and after primary and secondary immunization, and bulk PBMC replicates and cell subsets were isolated. Beyond this particular receptor, the publication reports: Compared with the primary T-cell response, the secondary T-cell response was faster but weaker, reaching its peak on day 5 rather than on day 15. After the booster, most of the clones that had expanded following primary vaccination were detected again (almost 98% of CD4 and around 90% of CD8), which suggests that memory was broadly maintained. Because abundant contaminating clonotypes from the bulk population could be contained in FACS-sorted repertoires, computational filtering was required. A small fraction of clonotypes showed up in both the CD4 and CD8 compartments, probably as a result of convergent recombination. Because the study included only two donors, the extent to which the findings can be generalized is limited.

This clonotype was observed many times. Its binding antigen is unknown. There are no base qualities to consult, and no much larger clone falls within one base. V is trimmed back by 2 bases and J by 2 bases, and the junction contains 7 bases that no gene match accounts for. In the germline V gene, CDR1 corresponds to LGHNA and CDR2 to YSLEER. Taken from cysteine to phenylalanine, the CDR3 has 16 residues. Only the CDR3 DNA is retained, 48 bases long and in frame from the first base. The treatment or condition label, as the study defines it: live attenuated yellow fever vaccine strain. PBMCs were isolated from peripheral blood using a standard Ficoll-Paque protocol. Dynabeads CD4 and CD8 positive selection kits were used to isolate the CD4 and CD8 T-cell fractions. TriZol was used to extract RNA from bulk PBMCs, from CD4 and CD8 fractions, and from dextramer-positive and dextramer-negative fractions.

TCR cDNA was synthesized by 5'RACE template switching, through which a universal primer site and unique molecular identifiers were introduced. Priming of cDNA synthesis was performed from both the TCR alpha and TCR beta constant segments. Libraries were amplified in two PCR steps, with sample barcodes and sequencing adapters added in the second step. Libraries were sequenced on Illumina HiSeq 2500 (2x100 bp) or NovaSeq (2x150 bp). In the paper's pipeline: MIGEC was used to demultiplex reads and collapse the reads into UMI consensus sequences, and MiXCR was used for V(D)J alignment. Vaccine-responding clonotypes were defined with edgeR using replicate PBMC samples, requiring FDR below 0.01 and a log2 fold change above 5 up to day 15. Each bulk clonotype received a CD4 or CD8 identity based on whether the sequenced CD4 or CD8 repertoire contained that clonotype at higher abundance. TCRdb redid the processing of the public reads, applying fastp at Q25 and MiXCR, and retained in-frame beta chains. Rows with one shared CDR3 protein collapse into an entry with the most common genes and DNA. TCRdb assigned the V and J calls; the authors' analysis was not used. The sample table shows some 110,000 distinct CDR3 sequences, and 7% to 8.5% are seen once. The ten biggest clones cover about 25% of the sample.

Recombination linked TRBV4-3 to TRBJ2-3; 7 central bases correspond to TRBD2. Source: CD8+ T cells sorted from PBMCs, taken 45 days after the yellow fever booster vaccination. This TCR was recovered from a man between 25 and 39 years old who received the YFV17D yellow fever vaccine. CDR3 region: CASSQIGAGDTDTQYF. The DNA sequence reads TGCGCCAGCAGCCAAATAGGGGCGGGAGACACAGATACGCAGTATTTT.